This paragraph covers one T cell receptor (beta chain) sequence. This sample is drawn from a study of blood T cell repertoires in COVID-19. Whole-study context: In each case, the material was cDNA or gDNA derived from T cells, B-cell-depleted T cells, or PBMCs.

Germline values: CDR1 SEHNR, CDR2 FQNEAQ (reference sequence). The CDR3 has 14 amino acids. V dropped 0 bases and J dropped 6 bases, with 11 bases sitting between them. In the authors' workflow: Using reference gene primer amplification, nucleated cell counts were estimated. The assay was immunoSEQ multiplex PCR, and TCRdb's table has in-frame clones only and misses some. V, J and clone size are those of that table, while D and trimming were read from the DNA. The sample carries approximately 150,000 clones, 88% recorded once. Material for sequencing was peripheral blood. This TCR was recovered from a man in his fifties who had recovered from COVID-19. The V and J genes are TRBV7-9 and TRBJ1-1; D is possibly TRBD1 (6 bases). The chain's CDR3 is CASSLAGTNAEAFF. The CDR3 bases are TGTGCCAGCAGCTTAGCGGGGACAAACGCTGAAGCTTTCTTT.